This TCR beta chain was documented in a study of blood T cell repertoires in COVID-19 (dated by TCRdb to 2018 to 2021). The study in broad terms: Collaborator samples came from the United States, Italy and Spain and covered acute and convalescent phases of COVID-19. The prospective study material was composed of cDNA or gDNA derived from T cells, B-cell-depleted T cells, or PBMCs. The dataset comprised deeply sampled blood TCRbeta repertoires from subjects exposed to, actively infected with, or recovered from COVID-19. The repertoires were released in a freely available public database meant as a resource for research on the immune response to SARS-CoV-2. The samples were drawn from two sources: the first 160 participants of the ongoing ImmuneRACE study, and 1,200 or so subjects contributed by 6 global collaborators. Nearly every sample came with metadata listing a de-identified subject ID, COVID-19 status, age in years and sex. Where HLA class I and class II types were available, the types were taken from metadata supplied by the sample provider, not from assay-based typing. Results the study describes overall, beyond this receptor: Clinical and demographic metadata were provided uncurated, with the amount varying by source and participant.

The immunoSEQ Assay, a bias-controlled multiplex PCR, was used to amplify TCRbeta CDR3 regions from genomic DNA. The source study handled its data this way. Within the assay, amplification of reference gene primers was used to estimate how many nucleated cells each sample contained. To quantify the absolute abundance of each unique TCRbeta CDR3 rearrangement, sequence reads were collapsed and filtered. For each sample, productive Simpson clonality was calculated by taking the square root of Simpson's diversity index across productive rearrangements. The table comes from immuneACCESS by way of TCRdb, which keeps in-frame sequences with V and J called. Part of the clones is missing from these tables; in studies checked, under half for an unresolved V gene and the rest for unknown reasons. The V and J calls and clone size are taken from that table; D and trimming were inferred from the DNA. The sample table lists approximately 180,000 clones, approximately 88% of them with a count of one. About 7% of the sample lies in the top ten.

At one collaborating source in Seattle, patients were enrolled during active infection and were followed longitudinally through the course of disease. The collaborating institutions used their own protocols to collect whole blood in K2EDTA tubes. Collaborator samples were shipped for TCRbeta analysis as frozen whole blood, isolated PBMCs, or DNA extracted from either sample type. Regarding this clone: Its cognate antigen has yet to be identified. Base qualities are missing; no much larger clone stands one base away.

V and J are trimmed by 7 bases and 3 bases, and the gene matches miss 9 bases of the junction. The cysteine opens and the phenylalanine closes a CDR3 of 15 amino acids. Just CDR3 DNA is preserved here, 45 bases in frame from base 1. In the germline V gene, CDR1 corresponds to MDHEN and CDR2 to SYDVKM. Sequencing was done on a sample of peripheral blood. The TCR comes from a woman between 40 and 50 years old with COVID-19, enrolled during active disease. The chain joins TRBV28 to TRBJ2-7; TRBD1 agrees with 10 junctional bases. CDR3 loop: CASTSPGQGLYEQYF. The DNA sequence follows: TGTGCCAGCACCTCTCCGGGACAGGGGCTCTACGAGCAGTACTTC.